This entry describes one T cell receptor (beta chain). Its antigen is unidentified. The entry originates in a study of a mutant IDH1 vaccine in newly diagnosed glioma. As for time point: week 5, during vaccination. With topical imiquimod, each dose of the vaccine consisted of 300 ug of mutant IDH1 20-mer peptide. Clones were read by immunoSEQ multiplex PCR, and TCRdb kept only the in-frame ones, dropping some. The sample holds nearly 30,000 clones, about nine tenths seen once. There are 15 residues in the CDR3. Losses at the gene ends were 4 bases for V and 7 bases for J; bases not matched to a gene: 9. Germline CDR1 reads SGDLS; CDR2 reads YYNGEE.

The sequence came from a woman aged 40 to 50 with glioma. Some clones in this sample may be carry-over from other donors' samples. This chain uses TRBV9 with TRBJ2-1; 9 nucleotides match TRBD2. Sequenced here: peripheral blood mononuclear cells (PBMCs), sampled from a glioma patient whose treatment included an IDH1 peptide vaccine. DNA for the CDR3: TGTGCCAGCAGCCCTGTAGCGGGAGTGGGGAATGAGCAGTTCTTC. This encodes CASSPVAGVGNEQFF.